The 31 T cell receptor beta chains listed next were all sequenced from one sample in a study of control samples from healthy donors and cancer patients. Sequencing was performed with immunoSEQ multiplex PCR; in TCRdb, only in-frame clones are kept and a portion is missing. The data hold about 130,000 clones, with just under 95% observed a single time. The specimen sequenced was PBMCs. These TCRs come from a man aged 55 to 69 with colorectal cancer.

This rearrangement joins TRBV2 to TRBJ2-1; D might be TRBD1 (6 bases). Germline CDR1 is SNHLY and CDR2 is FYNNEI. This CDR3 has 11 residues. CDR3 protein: CVGGSYNEQFF. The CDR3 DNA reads TGTGTAGGGGGCTCCTACAATGAGCAGTTCTTC.

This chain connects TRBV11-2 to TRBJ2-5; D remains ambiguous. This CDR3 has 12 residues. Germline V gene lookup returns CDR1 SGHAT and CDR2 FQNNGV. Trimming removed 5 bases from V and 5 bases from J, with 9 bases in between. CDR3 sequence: CASSMNGETQYF. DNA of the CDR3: TGTGCCAGCAGCATGAATGGGGAGACCCAGTACTTC. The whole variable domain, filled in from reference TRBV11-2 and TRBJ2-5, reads EAGVAQSPRYKIIEKRQSVAFWCNPISGHATLYWYQQILGQGPKLLIQFQNNGVVDDSQLPKDRFSAERLKGVDSTLKIQPAKLEDSAVYLCASSMNGETQYFGPGTRLLVL.

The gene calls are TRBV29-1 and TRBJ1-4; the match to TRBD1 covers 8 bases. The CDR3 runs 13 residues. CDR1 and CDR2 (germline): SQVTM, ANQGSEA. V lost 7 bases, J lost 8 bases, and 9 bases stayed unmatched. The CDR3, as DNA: TGCAGCGCCGCTTCCGGGACAGGCGAAAAACTGTTTTTT. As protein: CSAASGTGEKLFF.

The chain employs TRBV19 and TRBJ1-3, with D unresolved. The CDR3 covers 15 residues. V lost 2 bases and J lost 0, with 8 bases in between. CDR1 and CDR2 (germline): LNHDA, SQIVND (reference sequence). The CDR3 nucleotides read TGTGCCAGTAGTATACGGGCATCCTCTGGAAACACCATATATTTT. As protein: CASSIRASSGNTIYF.

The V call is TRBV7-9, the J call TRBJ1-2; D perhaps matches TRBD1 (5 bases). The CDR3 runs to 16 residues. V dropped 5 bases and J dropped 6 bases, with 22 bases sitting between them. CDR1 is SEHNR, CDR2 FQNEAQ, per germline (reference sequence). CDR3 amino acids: CASSAPGTQVVNGYTF. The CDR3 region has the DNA TGTGCCAGCAGCGCCCCCGGGACCCAGGTAGTGAATGGCTACACCTTC.

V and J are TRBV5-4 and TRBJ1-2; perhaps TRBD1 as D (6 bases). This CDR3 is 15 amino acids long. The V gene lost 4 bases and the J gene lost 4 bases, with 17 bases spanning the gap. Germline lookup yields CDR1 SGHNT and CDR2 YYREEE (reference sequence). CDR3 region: CASSAGVGAGYGYTF. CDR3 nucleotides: TGTGCCAGCAGCGCCGGAGTGGGGGCGGGCTATGGCTACACCTTC.

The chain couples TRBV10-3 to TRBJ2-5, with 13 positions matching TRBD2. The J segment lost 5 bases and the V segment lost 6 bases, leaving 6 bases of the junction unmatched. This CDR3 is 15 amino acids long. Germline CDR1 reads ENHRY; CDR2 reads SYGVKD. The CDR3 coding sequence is TGTGCCATCAGCGGGACTAGCGGGGCCGGCGAGACCCAGTACTTC. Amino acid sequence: CAISGTSGAGETQYF.

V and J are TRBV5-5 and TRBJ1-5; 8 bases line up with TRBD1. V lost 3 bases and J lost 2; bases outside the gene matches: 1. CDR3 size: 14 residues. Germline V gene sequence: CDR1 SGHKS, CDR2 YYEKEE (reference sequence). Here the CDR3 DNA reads TGTGCCAGCAGCTCGGGACAGGGCAATCAGCCCCAGCATTTT. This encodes CASSSGQGNQPQHF.

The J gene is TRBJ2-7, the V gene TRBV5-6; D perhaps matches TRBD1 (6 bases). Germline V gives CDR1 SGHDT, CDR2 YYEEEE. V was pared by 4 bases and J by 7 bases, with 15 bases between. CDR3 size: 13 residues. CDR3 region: CASSPDRRREQYF. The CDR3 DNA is TGTGCCAGCAGCCCAGACAGGAGACGGGAGCAGTACTTC.

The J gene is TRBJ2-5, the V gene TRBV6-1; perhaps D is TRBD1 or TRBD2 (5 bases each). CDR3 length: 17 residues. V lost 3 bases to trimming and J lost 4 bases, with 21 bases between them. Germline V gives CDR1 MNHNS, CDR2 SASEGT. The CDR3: CASSEDRDPYRGETQYF. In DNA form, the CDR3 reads TGTGCCAGCAGTGAGGACCGGGACCCCTATCGAGGAGAGACCCAGTACTTC.

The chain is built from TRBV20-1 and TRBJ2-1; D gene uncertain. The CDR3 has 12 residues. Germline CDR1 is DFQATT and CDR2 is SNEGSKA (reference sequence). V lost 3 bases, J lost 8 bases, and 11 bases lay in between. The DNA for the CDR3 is TGCAGTGCTAGTATGGTCACCGATGAGCAGTTCTTC. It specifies CSASMVTDEQFF.

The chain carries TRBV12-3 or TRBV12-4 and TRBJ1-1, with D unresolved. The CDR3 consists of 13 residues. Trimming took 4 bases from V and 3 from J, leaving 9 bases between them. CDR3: CASSWRADTEAFF. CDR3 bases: TGTGCCAGCAGTTGGAGGGCGGACACTGAAGCTTTCTTT.

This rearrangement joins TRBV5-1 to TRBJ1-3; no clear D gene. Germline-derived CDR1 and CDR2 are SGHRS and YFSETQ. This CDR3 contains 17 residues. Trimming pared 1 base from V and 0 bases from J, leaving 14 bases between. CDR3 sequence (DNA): TGCGCCAGCAGCTTGAACAGTGAGAACCCCTCTGGAAACACCATATATTTT. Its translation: CASSLNSENPSGNTIYF.

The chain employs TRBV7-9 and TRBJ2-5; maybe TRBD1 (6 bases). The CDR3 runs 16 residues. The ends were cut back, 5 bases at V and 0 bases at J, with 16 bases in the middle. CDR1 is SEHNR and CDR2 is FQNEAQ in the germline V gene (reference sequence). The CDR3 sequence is CASSGYRETYQETQYF. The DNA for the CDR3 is TGTGCCAGCAGCGGCTACAGGGAAACGTACCAAGAGACCCAGTACTTC.

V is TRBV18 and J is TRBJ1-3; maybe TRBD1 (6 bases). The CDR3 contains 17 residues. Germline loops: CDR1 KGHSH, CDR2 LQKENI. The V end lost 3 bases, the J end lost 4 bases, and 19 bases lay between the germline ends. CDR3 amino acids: CASSPLPQGSKGNTIYF. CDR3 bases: TGTGCCAGCTCACCGCTCCCACAGGGTTCGAAAGGAAACACCATATATTTT.

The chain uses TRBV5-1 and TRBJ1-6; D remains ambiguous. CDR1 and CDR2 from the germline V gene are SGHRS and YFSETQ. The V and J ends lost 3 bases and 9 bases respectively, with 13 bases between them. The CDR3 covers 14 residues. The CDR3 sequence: CASSSGNSGSPLHF. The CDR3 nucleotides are TGCGCCAGCAGCTCCGGGAATTCAGGTTCACCCCTCCACTTT.

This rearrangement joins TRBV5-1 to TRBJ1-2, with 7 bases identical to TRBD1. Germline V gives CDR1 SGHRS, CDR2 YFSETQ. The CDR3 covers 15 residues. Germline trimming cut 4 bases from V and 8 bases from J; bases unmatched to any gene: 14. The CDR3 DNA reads TGCGCCAGCAGCGGCGCCGGGACAGAAAGGAGCGGCTACACCTTC. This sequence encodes CASSGAGTERSGYTF.

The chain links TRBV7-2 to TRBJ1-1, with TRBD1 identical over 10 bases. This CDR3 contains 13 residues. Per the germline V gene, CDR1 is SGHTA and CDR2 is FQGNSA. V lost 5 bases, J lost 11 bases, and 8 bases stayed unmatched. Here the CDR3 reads CASSQTGGGWAFF. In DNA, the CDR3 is TGTGCCAGCAGCCAGACAGGGGGCGGCTGGGCTTTCTTT.

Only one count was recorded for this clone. CDR3 sequence (DNA): TGTGCCAGCAGCTTAGACGGGACAGGGAAGAACAATGAGCAGTTCTTC. Translating it yields CASSLDGTGKNNEQFF. The chain combines TRBV7-2 with TRBJ2-1, with 9 bases lining up with TRBD1. Germline CDR1 SGHTA, CDR2 FQGNSA. J gave up 5 bases and V 1 base, and 6 bases lay outside the gene matches. The CDR3 length is 16 residues.

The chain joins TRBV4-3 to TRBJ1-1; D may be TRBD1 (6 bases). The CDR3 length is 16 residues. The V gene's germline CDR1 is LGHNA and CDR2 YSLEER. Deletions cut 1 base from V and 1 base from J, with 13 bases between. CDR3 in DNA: TGCGCCAGCAGCCAAGGGTCCGGGACACAGAACACTGAAGCTTTCTTT. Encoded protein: CASSQGSGTQNTEAFF.

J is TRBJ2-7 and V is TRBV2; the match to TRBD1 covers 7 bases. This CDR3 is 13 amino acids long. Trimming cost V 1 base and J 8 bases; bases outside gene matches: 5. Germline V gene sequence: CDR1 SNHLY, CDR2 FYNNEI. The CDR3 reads CASSEGLRGKQYF. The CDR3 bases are TGTGCCAGCAGTGAAGGTCTCAGGGGGAAGCAGTACTTC.

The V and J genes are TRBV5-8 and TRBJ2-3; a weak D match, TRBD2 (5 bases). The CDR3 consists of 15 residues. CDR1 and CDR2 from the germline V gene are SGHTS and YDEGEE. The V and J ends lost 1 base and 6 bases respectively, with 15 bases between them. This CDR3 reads CASSLIRLPGDTQYF. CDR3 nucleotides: TGTGCCAGCAGCTTGATCAGGCTACCGGGGGATACGCAGTATTTT. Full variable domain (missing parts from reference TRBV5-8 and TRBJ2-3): EAGVTQSPTHLIKTRGQQATLRCSPISGHTSVYWYQQALGLGLQFLLWYDEGEERNRGNFPPRFSGRQFPNYSSELNVNALELEDSALYLCASSLIRLPGDTQYFGPGTRLTVL.

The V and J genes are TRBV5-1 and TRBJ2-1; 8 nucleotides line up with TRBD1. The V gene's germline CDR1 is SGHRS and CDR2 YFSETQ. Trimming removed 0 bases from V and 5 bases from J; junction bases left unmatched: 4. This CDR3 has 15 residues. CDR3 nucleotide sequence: TGCGCCAGCAGCTTGGGACAGGGGATCCACAATGAGCAGTTCTTC. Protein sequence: CASSLGQGIHNEQFF.

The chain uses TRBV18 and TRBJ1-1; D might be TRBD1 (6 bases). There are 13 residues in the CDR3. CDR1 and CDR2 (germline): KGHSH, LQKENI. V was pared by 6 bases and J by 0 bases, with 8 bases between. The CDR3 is CASSGQLNTEAFF. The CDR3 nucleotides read TGTGCCAGCTCTGGACAGTTGAACACTGAAGCTTTCTTT.

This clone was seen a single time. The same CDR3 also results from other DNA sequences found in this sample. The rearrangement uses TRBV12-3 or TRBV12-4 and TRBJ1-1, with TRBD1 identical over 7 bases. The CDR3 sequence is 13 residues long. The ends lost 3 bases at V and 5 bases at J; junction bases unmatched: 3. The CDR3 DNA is TGTGCCAGCAGTTTGGGACAGAGGACTGAAGCTTTCTTT. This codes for CASSLGQRTEAFF.

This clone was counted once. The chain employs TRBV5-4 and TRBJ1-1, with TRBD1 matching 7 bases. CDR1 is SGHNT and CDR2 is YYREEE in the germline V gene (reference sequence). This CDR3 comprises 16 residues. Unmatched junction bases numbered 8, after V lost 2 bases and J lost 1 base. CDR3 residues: CASSFGRGKGNTEAFF. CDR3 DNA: TGTGCCAGCAGCTTCGGCAGGGGGAAGGGGAACACTGAAGCTTTCTTT.

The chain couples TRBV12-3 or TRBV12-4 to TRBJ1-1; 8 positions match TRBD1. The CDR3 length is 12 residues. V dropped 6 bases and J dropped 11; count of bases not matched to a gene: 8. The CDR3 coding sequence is TGTGCCAGCAGACCCAGACAGGGGAATGCTTTCTTT. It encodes CASRPRQGNAFF.

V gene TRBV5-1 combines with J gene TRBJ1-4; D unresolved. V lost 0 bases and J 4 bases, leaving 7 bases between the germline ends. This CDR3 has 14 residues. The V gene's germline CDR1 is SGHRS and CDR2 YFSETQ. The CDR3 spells CASSLDSSNEKLFF. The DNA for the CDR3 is TGCGCCAGCAGCTTGGACAGCAGTAATGAAAAACTGTTTTTT.

The CDR3 nucleotides are TGTGCCAGCAGCTTAGACCTAGCGGGGGGGCGATCCTACGAGCAGTACTTC. This gives the protein CASSLDLAGGRSYEQYF. The rearrangement uses TRBV7-2 and TRBJ2-7, with 12 nucleotides matching TRBD2. V lost 1 base to trimming and J lost 1 base; unmatched junction nucleotides: 5. Per the germline V gene, CDR1 is SGHTA and CDR2 is FQGNSA. CDR3 length: 17 residues. The full variable domain, with the rest looked up from reference TRBV7-2 and TRBJ2-7, is GAGVSQSPSNKVTEKGKDVELRCDPISGHTALYWYRQSLGQGLEFLIYFQGNSAPDKSGLPSDRFSAERTGGSVSTLTIQRTQQEDSAVYLCASSLDLAGGRSYEQYFGPGTRLTVT.

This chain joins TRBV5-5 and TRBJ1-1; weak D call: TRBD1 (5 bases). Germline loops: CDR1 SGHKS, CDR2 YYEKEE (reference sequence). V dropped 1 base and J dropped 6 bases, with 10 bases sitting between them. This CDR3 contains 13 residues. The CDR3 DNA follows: TGTGCCAGCAGCTTGCGGGGGGACGCTGAAGCTTTCTTT. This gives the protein CASSLRGDAEAFF. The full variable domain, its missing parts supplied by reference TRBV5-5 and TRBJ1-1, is DAGVTQSPTHLIKTRGQQVTLRCSPISGHKSVSWYQQVLGQGPQFIFQYYEKEERGRGNFPDRFSARQFPNYSSELNVNALLLGDSALYLCASSLRGDAEAFFGQGTRLTVV.

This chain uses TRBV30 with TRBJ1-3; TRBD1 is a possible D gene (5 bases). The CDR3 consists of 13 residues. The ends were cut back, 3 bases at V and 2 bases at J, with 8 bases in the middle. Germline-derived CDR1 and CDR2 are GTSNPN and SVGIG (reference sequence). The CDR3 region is CAWRQTAGNTIYF. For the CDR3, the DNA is TGTGCCTGGAGGCAGACAGCTGGAAACACCATATATTTT. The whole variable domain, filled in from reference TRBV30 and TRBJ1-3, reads SQTIHQWPATLVQPVGSPLSLECTVEGTSNPNLYWYRQAAGRGLQLLFYSVGIGQISSEVPQNLSASRPQDRQFILSSKKLLLSDSGFYLCAWRQTAGNTIYFGEGSWLTVV.